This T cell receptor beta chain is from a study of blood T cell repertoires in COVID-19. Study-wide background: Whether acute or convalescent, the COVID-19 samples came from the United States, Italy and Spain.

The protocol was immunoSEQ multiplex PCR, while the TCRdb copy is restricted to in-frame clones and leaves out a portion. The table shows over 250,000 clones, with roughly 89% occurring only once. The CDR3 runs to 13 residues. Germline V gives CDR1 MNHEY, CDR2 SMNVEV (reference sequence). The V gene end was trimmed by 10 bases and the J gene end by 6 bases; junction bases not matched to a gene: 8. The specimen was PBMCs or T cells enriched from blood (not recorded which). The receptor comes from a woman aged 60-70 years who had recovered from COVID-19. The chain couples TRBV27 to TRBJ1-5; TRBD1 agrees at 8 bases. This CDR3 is CATSRGQSQPQHF. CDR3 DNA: TGTGCCACATCCAGGGGGCAGAGTCAGCCCCAGCATTTT.